This is a list of T cell receptor beta chains from one sample in a study of graft-versus-host responses after intestinal transplantation. The protocol was immunoSEQ multiplex PCR, while the TCRdb copy is restricted to in-frame clones and leaves out a portion. This sample carries about 57,000 clones, approximately 90% of them seen once, and the ten largest clones take roughly 1.7%. The material was PBMCs, obtained 26 days after transplant. Receptors originate from a human patient who received an intestinal transplant, so some T cells may come from the graft donor. CDR3s include the opening cysteine and the closing phenylalanine or tryptophan. A D gene is named only where the DNA matches it firmly. The size of a clone is reported for some rows only, either as once, few or many, or as a class for expanded clones.

clone size | J gene | D gene | V gene | CDR3 DNA | CDR3 protein
. | TRBJ1-3 | . | TRBV2 | TGTGCCAGCAGTGAAAGCCCGGGTCGCTCTGGAAACACCATATATTTT | CASSESPGRSGNTIYF
. | TRBJ2-1 | . | TRBV5-1 | TGCGCCAGCAGCTTGCTAGATCCCTACAATGAGCAGTTCTTC | CASSLLDPYNEQFF
. | TRBJ2-3 | TRBD2 | TRBV7-9 | TGTGCCAGCAGCTCTGTACTAGCGGGGGTCACAGATACGCAGTATTTT | CASSSVLAGVTDTQYF
. | TRBJ2-1 | . | TRBV2 | TGTGCCAGCAGCTTGTTGTACAATGAGCAGTTCTTC | CASSLLYNEQFF
. | TRBJ2-7 | . | TRBV27 | TGTGCCAGCAGTTTAATCTCGCGGACATCTTACTACGAGCAGTACTTC | CASSLISRTSYYEQYF
. | TRBJ2-2 | TRBD2 | TRBV6-1 | TGTGCCAGCAGTGGGGCGGGAGACTGGACCGGGGAGCTGTTTTTT | CASSGAGDWTGELFF
. | TRBJ1-1 | . | TRBV27 | TGTGCCAGCAGTCCGGAAACAGGGCGGCTCGCTGAAGCTTTCTTT | CASSPETGRLAEAFF
. | TRBJ2-1 | . | TRBV30 | TGTGCCTGGAGTCTCATGGGCGAGCAGTTCTTC | CAWSLMGEQFF
once | TRBJ1-4 | . | TRBV4-1 | TGCGCCAGCAGCCAAGATAAGGGGGGGGCCGGAGAAAAACTGTTTTTT | CASSQDKGGAGEKLFF
. | TRBJ2-1 | TRBD1 | TRBV4-1 | TGCGCCAGCAGCCCATACCGCCGGGACAGGAGAAACAATGAGCAGTTCTTC | CASSPYRRDRRNNEQFF
. | TRBJ1-4 | . | TRBV19 | TGTGCCAGTAGTGTCGACAGGCGAACTAATGAAAAACTGTTTTTT | CASSVDRRTNEKLFF
. | TRBJ2-7 | . | TRBV28 | TGTGCCAGCAGTTTACGCGAGACAGCGAAGGGGAAGCAGTACTTC | CASSLRETAKGKQYF